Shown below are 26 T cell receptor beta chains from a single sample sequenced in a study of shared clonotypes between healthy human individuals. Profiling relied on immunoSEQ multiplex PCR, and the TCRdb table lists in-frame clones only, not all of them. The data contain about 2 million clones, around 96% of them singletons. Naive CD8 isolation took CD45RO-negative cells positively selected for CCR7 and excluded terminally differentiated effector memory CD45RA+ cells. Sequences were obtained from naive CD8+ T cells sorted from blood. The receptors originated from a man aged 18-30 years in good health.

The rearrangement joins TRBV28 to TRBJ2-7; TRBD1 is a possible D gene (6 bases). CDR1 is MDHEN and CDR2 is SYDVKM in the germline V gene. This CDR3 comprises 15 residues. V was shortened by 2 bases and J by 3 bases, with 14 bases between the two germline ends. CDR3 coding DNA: TGTGCCAGCAGTTTACGAGAGACAGGTCGCTACGAGCAGTACTTC. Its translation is CASSLRETGRYEQYF.

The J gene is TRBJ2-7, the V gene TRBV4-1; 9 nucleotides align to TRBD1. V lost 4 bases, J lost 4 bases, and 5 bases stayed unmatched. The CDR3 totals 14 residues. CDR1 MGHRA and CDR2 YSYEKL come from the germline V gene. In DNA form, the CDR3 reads TGCGCCAGCAGCCGGGGACAGGGAGGGTACGAGCAGTACTTC. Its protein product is CASSRGQGGYEQYF.

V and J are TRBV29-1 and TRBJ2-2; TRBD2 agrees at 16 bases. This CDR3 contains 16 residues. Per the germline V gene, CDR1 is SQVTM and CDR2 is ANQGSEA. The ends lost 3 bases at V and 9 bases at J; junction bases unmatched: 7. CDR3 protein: CSVEGLAGGPGRELFF. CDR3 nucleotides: TGCAGCGTTGAGGGACTAGCGGGAGGGCCTGGGAGGGAGCTGTTTTTT.

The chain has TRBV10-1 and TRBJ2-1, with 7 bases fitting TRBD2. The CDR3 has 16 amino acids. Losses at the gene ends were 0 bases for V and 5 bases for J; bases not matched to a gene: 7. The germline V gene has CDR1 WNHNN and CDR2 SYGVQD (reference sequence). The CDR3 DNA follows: TGCGCCAGCAGTGAGTCGGTGGGAGGGCCGGACAATGAGCAGTTCTTC. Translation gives CASSESVGGPDNEQFF.

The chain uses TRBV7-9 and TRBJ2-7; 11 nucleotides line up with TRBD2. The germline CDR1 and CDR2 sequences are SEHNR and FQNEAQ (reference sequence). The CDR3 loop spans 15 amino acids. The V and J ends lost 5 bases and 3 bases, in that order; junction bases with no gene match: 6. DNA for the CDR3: TGTGCCAGCAGCCACAAACTAGCGGGAGACTACGAGCAGTACTTC. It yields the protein CASSHKLAGDYEQYF.

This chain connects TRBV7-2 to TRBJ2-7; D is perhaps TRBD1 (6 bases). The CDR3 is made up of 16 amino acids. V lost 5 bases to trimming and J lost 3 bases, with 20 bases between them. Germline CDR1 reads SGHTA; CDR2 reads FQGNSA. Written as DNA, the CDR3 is TGTGCCAGCAGCCCAGCCACAGGGCTCTGGGTCTACGAGCAGTACTTC. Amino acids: CASSPATGLWVYEQYF.

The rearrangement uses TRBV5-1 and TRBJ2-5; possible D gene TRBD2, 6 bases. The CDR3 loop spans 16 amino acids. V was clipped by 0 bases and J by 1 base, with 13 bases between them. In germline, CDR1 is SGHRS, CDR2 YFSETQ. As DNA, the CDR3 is TGCGCCAGCAGCTTGGCGGCCGGCGGGACCCAAGAGACCCAGTACTTC. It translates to CASSLAAGGTQETQYF.

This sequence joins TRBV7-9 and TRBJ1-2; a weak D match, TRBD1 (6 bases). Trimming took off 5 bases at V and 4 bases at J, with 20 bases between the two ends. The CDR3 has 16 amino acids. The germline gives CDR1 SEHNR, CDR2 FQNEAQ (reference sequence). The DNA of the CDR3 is TGTGCCAGCAGCCCCACGACAGGCACCGTATTCTATGGCTACACCTTC. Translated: CASSPTTGTVFYGYTF.

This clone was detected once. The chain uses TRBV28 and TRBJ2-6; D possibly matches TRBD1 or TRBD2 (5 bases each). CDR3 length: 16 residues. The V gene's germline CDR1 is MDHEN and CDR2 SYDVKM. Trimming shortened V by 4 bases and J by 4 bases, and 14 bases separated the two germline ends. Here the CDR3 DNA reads TGTGCCAGCAGTTCGTCCGTAGGGACCGGGGCCAACGTCCTGACTTTC. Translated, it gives CASSSSVGTGANVLTF.

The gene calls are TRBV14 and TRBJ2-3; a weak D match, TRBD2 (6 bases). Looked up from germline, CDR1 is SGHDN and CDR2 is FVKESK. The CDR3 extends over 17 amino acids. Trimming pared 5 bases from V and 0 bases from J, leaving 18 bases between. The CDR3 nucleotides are TGTGCCAGCAGCGCTCCCTGGGGCGGGACTAGCACAGATACGCAGTATTTT. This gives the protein CASSAPWGGTSTDTQYF.

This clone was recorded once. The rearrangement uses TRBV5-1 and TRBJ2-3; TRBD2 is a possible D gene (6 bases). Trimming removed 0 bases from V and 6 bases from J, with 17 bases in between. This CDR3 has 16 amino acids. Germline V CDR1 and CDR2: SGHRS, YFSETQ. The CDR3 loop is CASSLAQGGSEDTQYF. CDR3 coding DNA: TGCGCCAGCAGCTTGGCCCAGGGAGGCTCTGAGGATACGCAGTATTTT.

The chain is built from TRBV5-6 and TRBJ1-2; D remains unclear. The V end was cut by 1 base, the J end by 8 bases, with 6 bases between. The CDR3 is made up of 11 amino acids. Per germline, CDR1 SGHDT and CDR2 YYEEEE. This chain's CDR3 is CASSLSSGYTF. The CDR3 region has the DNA TGTGCCAGCAGCTTGAGCTCAGGCTACACCTTC.

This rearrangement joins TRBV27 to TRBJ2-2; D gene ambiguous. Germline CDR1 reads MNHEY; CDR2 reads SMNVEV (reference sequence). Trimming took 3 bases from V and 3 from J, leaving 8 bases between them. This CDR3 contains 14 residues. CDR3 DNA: TGTGCCAGCAGTTTCCGTGGGGACACCGGGGAGCTGTTTTTT. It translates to CASSFRGDTGELFF.

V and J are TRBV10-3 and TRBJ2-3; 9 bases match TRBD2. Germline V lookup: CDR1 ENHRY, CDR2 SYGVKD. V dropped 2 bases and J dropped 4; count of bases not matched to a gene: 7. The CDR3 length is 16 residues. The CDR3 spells CAISEPSSGSPDTQYF. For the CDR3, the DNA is TGTGCCATCAGTGAGCCCAGTAGCGGGAGTCCAGATACGCAGTATTTT.

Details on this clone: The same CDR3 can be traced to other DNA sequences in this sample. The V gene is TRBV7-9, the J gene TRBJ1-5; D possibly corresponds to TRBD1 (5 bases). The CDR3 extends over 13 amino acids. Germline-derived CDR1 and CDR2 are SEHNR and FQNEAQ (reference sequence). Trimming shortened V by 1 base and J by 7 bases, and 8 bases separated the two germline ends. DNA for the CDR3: TGTGCCAGCAGCTTAGGGGGCGGCCAGCCCCAGCATTTT. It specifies CASSLGGGQPQHF.

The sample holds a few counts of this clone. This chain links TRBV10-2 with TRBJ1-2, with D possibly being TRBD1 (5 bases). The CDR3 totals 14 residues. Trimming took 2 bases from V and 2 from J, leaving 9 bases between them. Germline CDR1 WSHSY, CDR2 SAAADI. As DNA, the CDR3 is TGCGCCAGCAGTGAGGACAGAGCGAACTATGGCTACACCTTC. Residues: CASSEDRANYGYTF.

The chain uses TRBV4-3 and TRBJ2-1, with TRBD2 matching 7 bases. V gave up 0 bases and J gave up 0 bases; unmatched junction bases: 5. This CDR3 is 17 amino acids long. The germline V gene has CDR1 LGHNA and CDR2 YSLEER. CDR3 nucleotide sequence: TGCGCCAGCAGCCAAGACACTAGCGAGAGCTCCTACAATGAGCAGTTCTTC. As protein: CASSQDTSESSYNEQFF.

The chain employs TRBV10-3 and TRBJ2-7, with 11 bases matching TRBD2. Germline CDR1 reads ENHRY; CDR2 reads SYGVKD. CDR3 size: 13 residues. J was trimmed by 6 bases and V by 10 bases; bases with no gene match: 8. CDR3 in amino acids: CATGTSGFPEQYF. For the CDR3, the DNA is TGTGCCACCGGGACTAGCGGTTTTCCCGAGCAGTACTTC.

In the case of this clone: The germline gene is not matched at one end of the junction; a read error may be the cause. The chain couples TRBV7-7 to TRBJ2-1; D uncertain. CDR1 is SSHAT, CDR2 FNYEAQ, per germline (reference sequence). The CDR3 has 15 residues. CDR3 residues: CASSPAMVVYNEQFF. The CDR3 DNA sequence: TGTGCTAGCAGTCCCGCGATGGTAGTCTACAATGAGCAGTTCTTC.

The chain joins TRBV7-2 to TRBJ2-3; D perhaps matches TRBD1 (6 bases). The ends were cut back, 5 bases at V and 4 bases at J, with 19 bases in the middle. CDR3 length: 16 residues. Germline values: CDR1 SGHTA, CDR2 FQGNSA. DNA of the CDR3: TGTGCCAGCAGCCTTTCAGGGGTAAAGGGGGCAGATACGCAGTATTTT. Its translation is CASSLSGVKGADTQYF.

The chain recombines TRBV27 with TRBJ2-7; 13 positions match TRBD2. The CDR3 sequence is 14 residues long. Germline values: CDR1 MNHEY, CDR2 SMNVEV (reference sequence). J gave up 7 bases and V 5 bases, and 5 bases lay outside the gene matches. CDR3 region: CASSTSGGAREQYF. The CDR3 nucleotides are TGTGCCAGCAGTACTAGCGGGGGGGCGCGAGAGCAGTACTTC.

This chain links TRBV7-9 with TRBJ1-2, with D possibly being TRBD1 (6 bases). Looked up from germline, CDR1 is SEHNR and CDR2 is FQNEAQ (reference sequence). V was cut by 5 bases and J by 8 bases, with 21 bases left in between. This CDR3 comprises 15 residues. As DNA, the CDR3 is TGTGCCAGCAGCCCATCGGCGGATCAGGGGCAAGGCTACACCTTC. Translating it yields CASSPSADQGQGYTF.

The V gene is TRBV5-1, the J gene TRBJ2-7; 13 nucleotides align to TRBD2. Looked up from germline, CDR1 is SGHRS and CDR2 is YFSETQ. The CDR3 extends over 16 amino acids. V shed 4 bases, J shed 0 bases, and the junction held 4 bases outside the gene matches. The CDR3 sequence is CASSPGLAGSSYEQYF. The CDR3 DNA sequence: TGCGCCAGCAGCCCGGGACTAGCGGGAAGCTCCTACGAGCAGTACTTC.

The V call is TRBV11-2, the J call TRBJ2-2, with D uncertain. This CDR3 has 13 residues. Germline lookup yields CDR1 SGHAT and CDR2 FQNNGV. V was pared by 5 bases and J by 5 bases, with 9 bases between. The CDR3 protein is CASSLPGTGELFF. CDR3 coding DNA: TGTGCCAGCAGCCTCCCAGGTACCGGGGAGCTGTTTTTT.

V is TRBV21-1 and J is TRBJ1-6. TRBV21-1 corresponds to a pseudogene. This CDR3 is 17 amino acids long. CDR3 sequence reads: CASSPAAPRLQRWPLHF. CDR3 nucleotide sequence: TGTGCCAGCAGCCCTGCCGCCCCCAGGCTGCAGAGGTGGCCCCTCCACTTT.

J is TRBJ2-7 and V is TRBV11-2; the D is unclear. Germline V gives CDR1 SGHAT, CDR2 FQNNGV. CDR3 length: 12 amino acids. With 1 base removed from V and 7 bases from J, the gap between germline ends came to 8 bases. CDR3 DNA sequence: TGTGCCAGCAGCTTAGGGCCCCTAGAGCAGTACTTC. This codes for CASSLGPLEQYF.